This T cell receptor beta chain was recovered during a study of cytomegalovirus exposure and HLA in healthy donors. V lost 4 bases to trimming and J lost 5 bases, with 19 bases between them. The CDR3 is made up of 16 amino acids. The V gene's germline CDR1 is MNHNY and CDR2 SVGAGI (reference sequence). 60 Vbeta and 13 Jbeta primers were used in PCR. TCRdb keeps only in-frame clones here, not all; method: immunoSEQ multiplex PCR. The sample gives 130,000 or so clones, approximately 82% of which show up once; around 3.2% is in the top ten. Likely unrecorded immune exposures existed in these nominally healthy donors.

V is TRBV6-6 and J is TRBJ2-3; D perhaps matches TRBD2 (5 bases). Sequencing used PBMCs. This receptor was obtained from a man aged 35-49 years in good health and CMV-seronegative. The CDR3 bases are TGTGCCAGCAGTTTCCTGCTTAACCCGGGGAAAGATACGCAGTATTTT. It codes for CASSFLLNPGKDTQYF.